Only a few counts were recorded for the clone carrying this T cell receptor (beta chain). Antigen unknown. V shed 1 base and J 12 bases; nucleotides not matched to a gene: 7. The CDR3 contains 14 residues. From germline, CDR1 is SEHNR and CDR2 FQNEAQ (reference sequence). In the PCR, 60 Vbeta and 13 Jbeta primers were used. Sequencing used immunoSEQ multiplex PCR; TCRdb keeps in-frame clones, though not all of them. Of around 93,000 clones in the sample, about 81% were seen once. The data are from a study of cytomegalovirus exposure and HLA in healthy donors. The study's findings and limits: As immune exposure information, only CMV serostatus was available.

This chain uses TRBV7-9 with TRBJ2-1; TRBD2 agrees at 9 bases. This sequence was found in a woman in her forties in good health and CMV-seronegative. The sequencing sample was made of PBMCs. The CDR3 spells CASSLGSGRVSQFF. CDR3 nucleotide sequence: TGTGCCAGCAGCTTAGGTAGCGGGAGAGTTTCGCAGTTCTTC.